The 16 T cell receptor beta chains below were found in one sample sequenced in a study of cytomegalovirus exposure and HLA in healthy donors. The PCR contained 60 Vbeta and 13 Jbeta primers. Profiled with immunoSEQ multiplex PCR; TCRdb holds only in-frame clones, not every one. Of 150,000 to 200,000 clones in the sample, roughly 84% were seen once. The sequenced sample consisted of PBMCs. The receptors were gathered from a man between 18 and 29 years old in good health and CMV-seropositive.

CDR3 in amino acids: CASNERGGRYNEQFF. The DNA for the CDR3 is TGTGCCAGCAATGAGCGGGGGGGCCGGTACAATGAGCAGTTCTTC. This sequence joins TRBV27 and TRBJ2-1; 10 nucleotides line up with TRBD2. V was pared by 7 bases and J by 4 bases, with 7 bases of the junction left unmatched. Germline CDR1 MNHEY, CDR2 SMNVEV (reference sequence). CDR3 size: 15 residues.

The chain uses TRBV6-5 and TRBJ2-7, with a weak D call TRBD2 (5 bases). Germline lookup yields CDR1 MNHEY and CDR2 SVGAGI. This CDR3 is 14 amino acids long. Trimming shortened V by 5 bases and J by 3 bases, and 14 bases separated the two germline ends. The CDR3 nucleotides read TGTGCCAGCAGTCCGGTTACACGGGGCTACGAGCAGTACTTC. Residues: CASSPVTRGYEQYF.

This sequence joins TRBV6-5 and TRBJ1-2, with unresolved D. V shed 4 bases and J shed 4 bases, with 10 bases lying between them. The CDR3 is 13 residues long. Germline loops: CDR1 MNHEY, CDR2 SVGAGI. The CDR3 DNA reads TGTGCCAGCAGTTCCTACGCCACCTATGGCTACACCTTC. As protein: CASSSYATYGYTF.

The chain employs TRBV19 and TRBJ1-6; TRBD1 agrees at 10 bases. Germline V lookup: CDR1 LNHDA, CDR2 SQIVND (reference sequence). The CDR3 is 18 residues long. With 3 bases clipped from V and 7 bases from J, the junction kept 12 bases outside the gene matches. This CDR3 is CASSMGQGIGRKNSPLHF. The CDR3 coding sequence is TGTGCCAGTAGTATGGGACAGGGGATAGGCCGCAAAAATTCACCCCTCCACTTT.

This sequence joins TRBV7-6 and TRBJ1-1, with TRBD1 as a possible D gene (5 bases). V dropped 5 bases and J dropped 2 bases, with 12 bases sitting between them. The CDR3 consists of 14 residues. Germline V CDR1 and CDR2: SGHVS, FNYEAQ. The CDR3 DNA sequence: TGTGCCAGCAGCAGCGGAGGGGTAAACACTGAAGCTTTCTTT. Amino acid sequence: CASSSGGVNTEAFF.

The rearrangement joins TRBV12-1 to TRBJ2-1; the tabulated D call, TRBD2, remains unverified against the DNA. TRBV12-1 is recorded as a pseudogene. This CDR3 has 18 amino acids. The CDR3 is CASSLSASGGSSYNEQFF. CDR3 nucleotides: TGTGCCAGCAGCCTGAGCGCTAGCGGGGGCAGCTCCTACAATGAGCAGTTCTTC.

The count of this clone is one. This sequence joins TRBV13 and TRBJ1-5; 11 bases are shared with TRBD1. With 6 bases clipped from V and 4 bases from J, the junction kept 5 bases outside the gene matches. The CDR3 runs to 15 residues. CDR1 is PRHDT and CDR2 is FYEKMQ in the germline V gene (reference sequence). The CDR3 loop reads CASSFGQGANQPQHF. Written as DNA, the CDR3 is TGTGCCAGCAGTTTCGGACAGGGGGCTAATCAGCCCCAGCATTTT.

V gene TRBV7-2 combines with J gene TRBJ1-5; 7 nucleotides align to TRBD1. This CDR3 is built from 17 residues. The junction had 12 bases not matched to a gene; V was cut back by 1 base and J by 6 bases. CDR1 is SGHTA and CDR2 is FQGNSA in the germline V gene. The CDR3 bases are TGTGCCAGCAGCTTAGTACTTTTCGACAGGGAAGGTCAGCCCCAGCATTTT. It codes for CASSLVLFDREGQPQHF.

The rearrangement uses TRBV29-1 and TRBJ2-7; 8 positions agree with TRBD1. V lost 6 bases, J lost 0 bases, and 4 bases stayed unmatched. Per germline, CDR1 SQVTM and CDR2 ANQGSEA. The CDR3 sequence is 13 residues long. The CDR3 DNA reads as TGCAGCGTCCTGGACAGGGTCTCCTACGAGCAGTACTTC. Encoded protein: CSVLDRVSYEQYF.

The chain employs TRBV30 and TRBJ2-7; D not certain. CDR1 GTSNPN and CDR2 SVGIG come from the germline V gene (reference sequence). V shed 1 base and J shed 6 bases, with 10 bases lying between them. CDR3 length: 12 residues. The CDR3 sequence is CAWSGPVAEQYF. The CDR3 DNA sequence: TGTGCCTGGAGTGGGCCAGTGGCCGAGCAGTACTTC.

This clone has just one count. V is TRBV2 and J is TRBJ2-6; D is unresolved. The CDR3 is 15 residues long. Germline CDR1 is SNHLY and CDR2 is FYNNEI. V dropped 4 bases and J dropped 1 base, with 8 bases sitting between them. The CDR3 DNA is TGTGCCAGCAGTGGCGGTCTGTCTGGGGCCAACGTCCTGACTTTC. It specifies CASSGGLSGANVLTF.

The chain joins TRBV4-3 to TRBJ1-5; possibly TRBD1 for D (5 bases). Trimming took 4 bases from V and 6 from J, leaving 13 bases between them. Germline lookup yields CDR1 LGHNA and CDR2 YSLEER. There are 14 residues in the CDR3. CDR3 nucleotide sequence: TGCGCCAGCAGCCCGGACATGACGGGTCAGCCCCAGCATTTT. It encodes CASSPDMTGQPQHF.

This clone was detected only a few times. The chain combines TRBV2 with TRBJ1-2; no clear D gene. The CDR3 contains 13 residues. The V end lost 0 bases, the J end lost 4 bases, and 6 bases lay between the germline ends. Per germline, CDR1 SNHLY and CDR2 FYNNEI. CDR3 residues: CASSEARIYGYTF. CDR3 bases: TGTGCCAGCAGTGAAGCGCGGATCTATGGCTACACCTTC.

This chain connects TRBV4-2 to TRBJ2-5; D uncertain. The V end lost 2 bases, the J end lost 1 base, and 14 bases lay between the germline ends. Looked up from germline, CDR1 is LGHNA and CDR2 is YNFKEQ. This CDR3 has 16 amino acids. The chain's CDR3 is CASSQLAWSPQETQYF. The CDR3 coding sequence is TGTGCCAGCAGCCAATTGGCGTGGAGTCCCCAAGAGACCCAGTACTTC.

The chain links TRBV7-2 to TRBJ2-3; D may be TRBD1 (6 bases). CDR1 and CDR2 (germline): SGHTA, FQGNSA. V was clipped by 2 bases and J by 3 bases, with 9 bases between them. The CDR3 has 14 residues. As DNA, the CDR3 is TGTGCCAGCAGCTTATCCAGGGGAACAGATACGCAGTATTTT. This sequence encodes CASSLSRGTDTQYF.

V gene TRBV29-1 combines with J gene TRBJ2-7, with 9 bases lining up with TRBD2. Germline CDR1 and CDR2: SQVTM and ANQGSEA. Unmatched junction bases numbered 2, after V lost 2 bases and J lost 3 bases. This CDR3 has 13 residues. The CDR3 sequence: CSVETAGGYEQYF. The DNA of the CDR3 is TGCAGCGTTGAAACAGCGGGGGGCTACGAGCAGTACTTC.